This T cell receptor (beta chain) was recovered during a study of T cell responses to AZD1222 COVID-19 vaccine. Overall study findings and caveats: Most donors were white British and more were female, and clonal diversity was possibly underestimated. Repertoires were sampled only after the peak T cell response. Regions 160-218 and 743-854 dominated among vaccine-associated CD4 TCRs spanning spike. Nearly half of the spike-specific TCRs reportedly recognize variant regions that carry no mutations.

Worth noting for this clone: Antigen specificity is unknown.

Germline V gives CDR1 SEHNR, CDR2 FQNEAQ (reference sequence). V shed 4 bases and J shed 6 bases, with 12 bases lying between them. The CDR3 contains 13 residues. The data were produced by immunoSEQ multiplex PCR, yet TCRdb's version contains in-frame clones alone and is incomplete. Found here are some 150,000 clones, around 87% of them singletons; the top ten hold about 4.5%. The receptor comes from an adult who received the AZD1222 COVID-19 vaccine. The specimen was peripheral blood, collected 28 days after the second AZD1222 dose. The chain joins TRBV7-9 to TRBJ1-1, with D unresolved. The CDR3: CASSSPVSPEAFF. The CDR3 DNA follows: TGTGCCAGCAGCTCCCCGGTGAGCCCTGAAGCTTTCTTT.